The clone carrying this TCR beta chain appeared many times. This sample is part of a study of T cells after yellow fever vaccination. The CDR3 runs to 18 residues. Germline V gives CDR1 SGHAT, CDR2 FQDESV (reference sequence). V was pared by 2 bases and J by 5 bases, with 11 bases of the junction left unmatched. TCRdb itself ran the 5' RACE reads through MiXCR, one entry per CDR3 protein. The sample lists about 130,000 distinct CDR3 sequences; around 7.4% were seen once. The receptor was derived from a man between 18 and 29 years old who received the YFV17D yellow fever vaccine. The gene calls are TRBV11-1 and TRBJ2-3; TRBD2 matches at 12 bases. Sample: CD4+ T cells sorted from PBMCs, taken around 10 days after the first yellow fever vaccination. This chain's CDR3 is CASSLKRLAGVEGDTQYF. Here the CDR3 DNA reads TGTGCCAGCAGCTTAAAGCGACTAGCGGGGGTCGAGGGAGATACGCAGTATTTT.